This T cell receptor (beta chain) is drawn from a study of radiotherapy plus CTLA-4 blockade in lung cancer. Study details: Objective responses were observed in 18% of patients, and disease control was achieved by about 30%.

Worth noting for this clone: Its antigen is unknown.

It was focal radiation plus CTLA-4 blockade with ipilimumab that patients with chemo-refractory metastatic non-small-cell lung cancer received. Clones were sequenced by immunoSEQ multiplex PCR, and TCRdb holds only the in-frame ones, with some missing. The sample shows approximately 77,000 clones, more than 60% of them seen only once. The CDR3 sequence is 15 residues long. Overall study results and limits: Early clone dynamics of blood T cells, plus interferon-beta, reportedly predicted response best. Tumor-origin TCR clones grew in blood after radiotherapy plus ipilimumab.

The clonotype was recovered from a human donor with non-small cell lung cancer whose response to radiotherapy plus ipilimumab could not be evaluated. Some clones in this sample may be carry-over from other donors' samples. The sequenced sample was peripheral blood, obtained from a patient treated with radiotherapy plus ipilimumab. The V call is TRBV21-1, the J call TRBJ1-2. TRBV21-1 is designated a pseudogene. CDR3 region: CASSKEGREDYGYTF. The CDR3 coding sequence is TGTGCCAGCAGCAAGGAGGGCAGGGAAGACTATGGCTACACCTTC.